The next 7 T cell receptor beta chains were all read from a single sample in a study of blood T cell repertoires in COVID-19. Assay: immunoSEQ multiplex PCR; the TCRdb copy retains only in-frame clones and omits some. The sample has about 210,000 clones, 87% seen once. Source material: PBMCs or T cells enriched from blood (not recorded which). The receptors derive from a man aged 25 to 40 in a cohort exposed to, infected with or recovered from COVID-19 (not recorded which).

V and J are TRBV11-3 and TRBJ2-1; 7 bases align to TRBD2. The CDR3 loop spans 15 amino acids. Germline values: CDR1 SGHNT, CDR2 YENEEA. After removal of 3 bases from V and 4 bases from J, the junction contained 6 bases not matched to a gene. CDR3 DNA sequence: TGTGCCAGCAGCTTCGGTCTAGCGGCTTACAATGAGCAGTTCTTC. It encodes CASSFGLAAYNEQFF.

This chain links TRBV6-5 with TRBJ1-5; D is unclear. The CDR3 covers 12 residues. V was trimmed by 5 bases and J by 2 bases, leaving 4 bases between them. CDR1 and CDR2 (germline): MNHEY, SVGAGI. The CDR3: CASSQGNQPQHF. The CDR3 DNA follows: TGTGCCAGCAGTCAGGGCAATCAGCCCCAGCATTTT.

The genes are TRBV5-6 and TRBJ1-1, with TRBD1 matching 10 bases. The CDR3 has 12 amino acids. Unmatched junction bases numbered 2, after V lost 4 bases and J lost 8 bases. Germline V gene data show CDR1 as SGHDT and CDR2 as YYEEEE. In DNA, the CDR3 is TGTGCCAGCAGCCCGGACAGGGGGGAAGCTTTCTTT. This gives the protein CASSPDRGEAFF.

This chain joins TRBV28 and TRBJ2-7; TRBD1 is a possible D gene (6 bases). V shed 4 bases and J shed 3 bases, with 13 bases lying between them. The germline V gene has CDR1 MDHEN and CDR2 SYDVKM. This CDR3 has 14 amino acids. This CDR3 is CASSSDGTNYEQYF. Here the CDR3 DNA reads TGTGCCAGCAGTTCGGACGGGACAAACTACGAGCAGTACTTC.

The chain couples TRBV28 to TRBJ1-2; TRBD1 agrees at 9 bases. This CDR3 has 14 residues. The germline CDR1 and CDR2 sequences are MDHEN and SYDVKM. With 2 bases clipped from V and 8 bases from J, the junction kept 6 bases outside the gene matches. The CDR3 sequence is CASSLVQGAGGYTF. CDR3 DNA: TGTGCCAGCAGTTTAGTACAGGGGGCAGGGGGCTACACCTTC.

The rearrangement joins TRBV2 to TRBJ1-5; the D is unclear. The CDR3 runs to 14 residues. From germline, CDR1 is SNHLY and CDR2 FYNNEI. The V gene lost 3 bases and the J gene lost 3 bases, with 9 bases spanning the gap. The chain's CDR3 is CASSDNSINQPQHF. CDR3 nucleotide sequence: TGTGCCAGCAGTGATAATTCTATCAATCAGCCCCAGCATTTT.

The chain carries TRBV12-3 or TRBV12-4 and TRBJ1-1; the D gene is possibly TRBD1 (5 bases). Trimming shortened V by 5 bases and J by 7 bases, and 14 bases separated the two germline ends. This CDR3 is built from 13 residues. CDR3 nucleotide sequence: TGTGCCAGCAGTCCACAGGTGAGACTTGAAGCTTTCTTT. This encodes CASSPQVRLEAFF.